This T cell receptor (beta chain) was identified in a study of response to subunit inactivated influenza vaccine (dated by TCRdb to 2017 to 2018). Looking at the study overall: To follow how T cells responded to a trivalent subunit inactivated influenza vaccine, the researchers relied on deep quantitative profiling of the T cell receptor repertoire. The research as a whole found: It was suggested by the authors that each seasonal influenza vaccination may recruit only a limited number of new T cells.

Library generation was performed with RT-PCR. Sequencing instrument: Illumina HiSeq 2500. TCRdb reworked the public reads: Q25 trimming with fastp, MiXCR clone assembly, productive beta chains retained. Each CDR3 protein gets just one entry, which takes the most common genes and DNA from the rows behind it. In this sample the table shows about 520,000 distinct CDR3 sequences, less than 30% of which occur a single time. The top ten hold under 2.5% of the sample. The CDR1 and CDR2 encoded by the germline V gene are SGHRS and YFSETQ. Counted from cysteine to phenylalanine, this CDR3 has 14 amino acids. Only the CDR3 region is kept as DNA, spanning 42 bases read in frame from base 1. V was cut back by 0 bases and J by 1 base, leaving a gap of 7 bases between them. Comment on this clonotype: Which antigen it targets is not known. It has no much larger one-base neighbor in the sample; base qualities were not kept.

This sample comprised CD4+ T cells sorted from PBMCs, obtained about 5 days after vaccination. The chain is made from TRBV5-1 and TRBJ2-5, with TRBD2 tentatively as D gene (5 bases match). The TCR comes from a man aged 50-59 years who received an inactivated influenza vaccine. Donor details come from another sample of the same person, matched by shared clones. Here is the DNA: TGCGCCAGCAGCTTGGTAGAGGGCCAAGAGACCCAGTACTTC. Protein translation: CASSLVEGQETQYF.